Listed below are T cell receptor beta chains from one sample, sequenced in a study of cytomegalovirus exposure and HLA in healthy donors. TCRdb's copy holds only in-frame clones and misses some; the assay was immunoSEQ multiplex PCR. The sample holds 150,000 to 200,000 clones, 77% seen once. Sequencing was done on a sample of PBMCs. These receptors originate from a woman aged 55-69 years in good health and CMV-seropositive. The CDR3 runs from the conserved cysteine through the conserved F or W. Fields, in order: D gene, V gene, clone size, J gene, CDR3 DNA, CDR3 protein. A D gene is named only where the DNA matches it firmly. A clone size is listed for some rows: how often the clone was seen (once, few, many), or a class if it is expanded.

D: TRBD2; V: TRBV28; size: -; J: TRBJ2-3; DNA: TGTGCCAGCAGTTCCACCCCCTTCGGTCCTAGCGGGAGAGAGGATACGCAGTATTTT; CDR3: CASSSTPFGPSGREDTQYF
D: -; V: TRBV6-6; size: once; J: TRBJ1-4; DNA: TGTGCCAGCAGTGGGTGGACAGAAGTTAATGAAAAACTGTTTTTT; CDR3: CASSGWTEVNEKLFF
D: -; V: TRBV11-3; size: -; J: TRBJ2-1; DNA: TGTGCCAGCAGCTTTAGCGGCTCCTACAATGAGCAGTTCTTC; CDR3: CASSFSGSYNEQFF
D: -; V: TRBV7-8; size: -; J: TRBJ1-4; DNA: TGTGCCAGCAGCTTACGACTAATTGGGGTCGGGCGGAGGGATGAAAAACTGTTTTTT; CDR3: CASSLRLIGVGRRDEKLFF
D: -; V: TRBV5-6; size: -; J: TRBJ2-3; DNA: TGTGCCAGCAGATGGGACACCACAGATACGCAGTATTTT; CDR3: CASRWDTTDTQYF
D: -; V: TRBV19; size: few; J: TRBJ2-7; DNA: TGTGCCAGTAGTATCGGGGGTGCCACTACCTACGAGCAGTACTTC; CDR3: CASSIGGATTYEQYF
D: TRBD1; V: TRBV28; size: few; J: TRBJ1-2; DNA: TGTGCCAGCACCGATGGATGGACAGGGGGCAACTATGGCTACACCTTC; CDR3: CASTDGWTGGNYGYTF
D: -; V: TRBV27; size: -; J: TRBJ1-6; DNA: TGTGCCAGCAGTGTCCTCGGGGGGAGCTCCTATAATTCACCCCTCCACTTT; CDR3: CASSVLGGSSYNSPLHF
D: -; V: TRBV9; size: -; J: TRBJ2-1; DNA: TGTGCCAGCAGCCCCATGGGCAGCCCCGGTGAGCAGTTCTTC; CDR3: CASSPMGSPGEQFF
D: -; V: TRBV9; size: -; J: TRBJ2-7; DNA: TGTGCCAGCAGCGTAGGGGCCACGCTCCACTACGAGCAGTACTTC; CDR3: CASSVGATLHYEQYF
D: TRBD2; V: TRBV5-4; size: -; J: TRBJ2-1; DNA: TGTGCCAGCAGCGCCCCTAGCGGGGGGGGGACCAATGAGCAGTTCTTC; CDR3: CASSAPSGGGTNEQFF
D: TRBD1; V: TRBV30; size: -; J: TRBJ2-5; DNA: TGTGCCTGGAGCCTGACAGGGGGCACGGAGACCCAGTACTTC; CDR3: CAWSLTGGTETQYF
D: -; V: TRBV21-1; size: -; J: TRBJ1-5; DNA: TGTGCCAGCAGTGAAGCGAGGGAGAGCAATCAGCCCCAGCATTTT; CDR3: CASSEARESNQPQHF
D: -; V: TRBV9; size: -; J: TRBJ1-2; DNA: TGTGCCAGCAGCGTGGGGCCAGGGGATGGCTACACCTTC; CDR3: CASSVGPGDGYTF
D: TRBD2; V: TRBV5-4; size: -; J: TRBJ2-2; DNA: TGTGCCAGCAGCTTGGCTCTAGCGGCGAACACCGGGGAGCTGTTTTTT; CDR3: CASSLALAANTGELFF
D: TRBD2; V: TRBV15; size: -; J: TRBJ2-7; DNA: TGTGCCACCAGCAGATCCTTAGCGGGAACCTACGAGCAGTACTTC; CDR3: CATSRSLAGTYEQYF
D: TRBD1; V: TRBV27; size: -; J: TRBJ2-2; DNA: TGTGCCAGCAGTTCCACAGGGGCCGGGGAGCTGTTTTTT; CDR3: CASSSTGAGELFF
D: -; V: TRBV5-1; size: -; J: TRBJ2-1; DNA: TGCGCCAGCAGCTTCTTGGGGGGAGGAGGTAATGAGCAGTTCTTC; CDR3: CASSFLGGGGNEQFF
D: TRBD2; V: TRBV18; size: -; J: TRBJ2-5; DNA: TGTGCCAGCTCCCGGGAGGTGCAAGAGACCCAGTACTTC; CDR3: CASSREVQETQYF
D: TRBD1; V: TRBV4-3; size: -; J: TRBJ1-2; DNA: TGCGCCAGCAGCCAAGATACCAGGGACAGGGAGGACGCTGGCTACACCTTC; CDR3: CASSQDTRDREDAGYTF
D: TRBD1; V: TRBV15; size: once; J: TRBJ2-1; DNA: TGTGCCACCAGCAGGGGGACAGGGGGAGACAATGAGCAGTTCTTC; CDR3: CATSRGTGGDNEQFF
D: TRBD1; V: TRBV5-4; size: few; J: TRBJ2-5; DNA: TGTGCCAGCAGCTTGGTTTGGGGGACAGACCAAGAGACCCAGTACTTC; CDR3: CASSLVWGTDQETQYF
D: -; V: TRBV7-9; size: -; J: TRBJ1-4; DNA: TGTGCCAGCAGTCGGGCGGGGGATTGGGAAAAACTGTTTTTT; CDR3: CASSRAGDWEKLFF
D: TRBD1; V: TRBV7-2; size: -; J: TRBJ1-1; DNA: TGTGCCAGCAGCTTAGACAGGGGAATCACTGAAGCTTTCTTT; CDR3: CASSLDRGITEAFF
D: TRBD1; V: TRBV28; size: few; J: TRBJ1-2; DNA: TGTGCCAGCAGTCCAGGACAGGGGCTATCTACTAACTATGGCTACACCTTC; CDR3: CASSPGQGLSTNYGYTF
D: TRBD2; V: TRBV10-2; size: -; J: TRBJ2-1; DNA: TGCGCCAGCAGACAACTAGCGGGGGGGCCCGGTGAGCAGTTCTTC; CDR3: CASRQLAGGPGEQFF
D: -; V: TRBV18; size: few; J: TRBJ1-2; DNA: TGTGCCAGCTCAGGTGACGGAGAGGAGGGCTACACCTTC; CDR3: CASSGDGEEGYTF
D: -; V: TRBV5-6; size: -; J: TRBJ2-7; DNA: TGTGCCAGCAGCTTGAAGCACGAGCAGTACTTC; CDR3: CASSLKHEQYF
D: -; V: TRBV7-2; size: few; J: TRBJ1-1; DNA: TGTGCCAGCAGCTCCCGGGGAGGGCCGAACACTGAAGCTTTCTTT; CDR3: CASSSRGGPNTEAFF
D: TRBD1; V: TRBV5-1; size: -; J: TRBJ1-2; DNA: TGCGCCAGCAGCCTTCGGACAGGGGCGGACTATGGCTACACCTTC; CDR3: CASSLRTGADYGYTF
D: TRBD1; V: TRBV5-6; size: -; J: TRBJ2-5; DNA: TGTGCCAGCAGCTCACAGGGGAAGTGGTACCAAGAGACCCAGTACTTC; CDR3: CASSSQGKWYQETQYF
D: -; V: TRBV5-1; size: -; J: TRBJ2-5; DNA: TGCGCCAGCAGCTCCCAGGCAGGGCGTCAAGAGACCCAGTACTTC; CDR3: CASSSQAGRQETQYF
D: -; V: TRBV6-5; size: -; J: TRBJ1-1; DNA: TGTGCCACCAACAGGGCCAGGGCCACTGAAGCTTTCTTT; CDR3: CATNRARATEAFF
D: -; V: TRBV7-9; size: -; J: TRBJ1-1; DNA: TGTGCCAGCAGCCGGGGGATTATTTCGGGTTCTAGGAACACTGAAGCTTTCTTT; CDR3: CASSRGIISGSRNTEAFF
D: -; V: TRBV28; size: -; J: TRBJ1-3; DNA: TGTGCCAGTAGAGTCCATGGAAACACCATATATTTT; CDR3: CASRVHGNTIYF
D: -; V: TRBV27; size: -; J: TRBJ1-5; DNA: TGTGCCAGCAGTCCTGGACTAAGGTCCCTATATAGCAATCAGCCCCAGCATTTT; CDR3: CASSPGLRSLYSNQPQHF
D: -; V: TRBV28; size: -; J: TRBJ2-7; DNA: TGTGCCAGCAGTTCTGGGGGCGTATACGAGCAGTACTTC; CDR3: CASSSGGVYEQYF
D: -; V: TRBV2; size: -; J: TRBJ2-7; DNA: TGTGCCAGCAGTGAAGACAGGTGGCAGTACTTC; CDR3: CASSEDRWQYF
D: -; V: TRBV28; size: -; J: TRBJ2-1; DNA: TGTGCCACCCGATCGGGGAAAAGCGGCAATGAGCAGTTCTTC; CDR3: CATRSGKSGNEQFF
D: TRBD1; V: TRBV14; size: -; J: TRBJ2-5; DNA: TGTGCCAGCAGCCCGGACAGGTGGAAGACCCAGTACTTC; CDR3: CASSPDRWKTQYF
D: TRBD1; V: TRBV19; size: -; J: TRBJ1-5; DNA: TGTGCCAGCTCGAATAACCGCTTTCAGGGGGGAGGGCCCCAGCATTTT; CDR3: CASSNNRFQGGGPQHF
D: TRBD1; V: TRBV18; size: -; J: TRBJ2-3; DNA: TGTGCCAGCTCACCTACGACAGGGGGGTATGGCACAGATACGCAGTATTTT; CDR3: CASSPTTGGYGTDTQYF
D: TRBD2; V: TRBV27; size: few; J: TRBJ2-5; DNA: TGTGCCAGCAGTTTATTTAGCGGGGGACGAGAGACCCAGTACTTC; CDR3: CASSLFSGGRETQYF
D: -; V: TRBV2; size: once; J: TRBJ2-2; DNA: TGTGCCAGCAAGGAACAGGGCAGCGCCGGGGAGCTGTTTTTT; CDR3: CASKEQGSAGELFF
D: TRBD1; V: TRBV5-4; size: few; J: TRBJ2-5; DNA: TGTGCCAGCACCACTGTCGGACAGGGGTTTGAGACCCAGTACTTC; CDR3: CASTTVGQGFETQYF
D: TRBD2; V: TRBV7-9; size: few; J: TRBJ2-1; DNA: TGTGCCAGCAGCGACATGAGCGGGAGAACCTATGAGCAGTTCTTC; CDR3: CASSDMSGRTYEQFF
D: TRBD2; V: TRBV2; size: -; J: TRBJ2-1; DNA: TGTGCCAGCAGTGCCATGGGACTAGCGGGAGATGAGCAGTTCTTC; CDR3: CASSAMGLAGDEQFF
D: -; V: TRBV7-4; size: -; J: TRBJ1-5; DNA: TGTGCCAGCAGCTTAAAGTGGAGGGGTCCCCAGCATTTT; CDR3: CASSLKWRGPQHF
D: -; V: TRBV10-2; size: -; J: TRBJ2-7; DNA: TGCGCCAGCAGGGACACCTCCTACGAGCAGTACTTC; CDR3: CASRDTSYEQYF
D: -; V: TRBV27; size: -; J: TRBJ1-5; DNA: TGTGCCAGCAGTTTCAATAGAGGAGGTCAGCCCCAGCATTTT; CDR3: CASSFNRGGQPQHF